The 10 T cell receptor beta chains below were found in one sample sequenced in a study of CD8 T cells in ankylosing spondylitis. General study points: Within ankylosing spondylitis blood, a TCR beta motif made up of eight or nine highly homologous variants appeared to be characteristic.

These receptors have no known antigen. MiXCR was run by TCRdb on the 5' RACE reads, yielding one entry per CDR3 protein. The sample carries about 800,000 distinct CDR3 sequences, approximately 12% recorded once. Sequencing input: blood, either unsorted or a sorted T cell fraction (not recorded which). Receptors were obtained from a male donor with ankylosing spondylitis.

With respect to this clonotype: This may arise from a read error, as a much more abundant clone is one base away. The gene calls are TRBV10-3 and TRBJ1-1; D is undetermined. The V end was cut by 4 bases, the J end by 3 bases, with 9 bases between. CDR1 is ENHRY and CDR2 is SYGVKD in the germline V gene. This CDR3 comprises 13 residues. The CDR3 DNA is TGTGCCATCAGTGCCGGCGCCTACACTGAAGCTTTCTTT. The encoded protein is CAISAGAYTEAFF.

The gene calls are TRBV27 and TRBJ2-7; no definite D call. V was clipped by 5 bases and J by 7 bases, with 15 bases between them. The CDR3 spans 13 residues. The V gene's germline CDR1 is MNHEY and CDR2 SMNVEV (reference sequence). The DNA for the CDR3 is TGTGCCAGCAGTCGGGTGGGCATGAGTGAGCAGTACTTC. It is translated as CASSRVGMSEQYF.

This clonotype was observed at least ten times. The chain combines TRBV20-1 with TRBJ2-3; no clear D gene. Germline-derived CDR1 and CDR2 are DFQATT and SNEGSKA (reference sequence). CDR3 size: 11 residues. Deletions cut 2 bases from V and 2 bases from J, with 2 bases between. CDR3 region: CSARYTDTQYF. The CDR3 DNA follows: TGCAGTGCTAGATACACAGATACGCAGTATTTT.

The chain employs TRBV28 and TRBJ1-4; no firm D call. The germline V gene encodes CDR1 MDHEN and CDR2 SYDVKM. Trimming shortened V by 6 bases and J by 0 bases, and 11 bases separated the two germline ends. The CDR3 is 15 amino acids. The DNA for the CDR3 is TGTGCCAGCAGCAGCCTCTGGGCAACTAATGAAAAACTGTTTTTT. Residues: CASSSLWATNEKLFF.

V and J are TRBV5-1 and TRBJ2-1, with 11 bases lining up with TRBD2. The CDR3 loop spans 16 amino acids. The germline CDR1 and CDR2 sequences are SGHRS and YFSETQ. V gave up 3 bases and J gave up 9 bases; unmatched junction bases: 11. The CDR3 here is CASSSELAGGPGEQFF. The CDR3, as DNA: TGCGCCAGCAGCTCAGAGTTAGCGGGGGGGCCTGGTGAGCAGTTCTTC.

The genes are TRBV10-1 and TRBJ2-3, with 9 positions matching TRBD2. V was pared by 4 bases and J by 0 bases, with 14 bases of the junction left unmatched. Germline V gives CDR1 WNHNN, CDR2 SYGVQD (reference sequence). This CDR3 has 19 residues. The CDR3 sequence: CASSGGTSTESTSTDTQYF. CDR3 nucleotides: TGCGCCAGCAGTGGGGGGACTAGCACGGAGTCAACTAGCACAGATACGCAGTATTTT.

This clonotype has only a few counts. The chain has TRBV11-2 and TRBJ2-6; TRBD1 matches 7 bases. Germline-derived CDR1 and CDR2 are SGHAT and FQNNGV. The V segment lost 4 bases and the J segment 2 bases; nucleotides outside the gene matches: 2. The CDR3 is 15 amino acids. The CDR3 nucleotides read TGTGCCAGCAGCTCAGGACAGGCTGGGGCCAACGTCCTGACTTTC. Residues: CASSSGQAGANVLTF.

This sequence joins TRBV27 and TRBJ2-5; D is ambiguous. The CDR3 contains 16 residues. V was cut by 7 bases and J by 2 bases, with 20 bases left in between. Germline lookup yields CDR1 MNHEY and CDR2 SMNVEV (reference sequence). The CDR3 sequence is CASTSLRALEQETQYF. DNA of the CDR3: TGTGCCAGCACCTCCCTTAGGGCTTTGGAACAAGAGACCCAGTACTTC.

The chain joins TRBV20-1 to TRBJ2-7, with 13 bases fitting TRBD2. Germline CDR1 DFQATT, CDR2 SNEGSKA (reference sequence). This CDR3 region has 17 residues. V dropped 1 base and J dropped 5; count of bases not matched to a gene: 11. CDR3 nucleotide sequence: TGCAGTGCTAGAGCCCTACCCACCGGGACTAGCGGGAACGAGCAGTACTTC. Amino acids: CSARALPTGTSGNEQYF.

In its sample, this clonotype was seen a few times. The V and J genes are TRBV12-5 and TRBJ1-1; D is unclear. The CDR3 sequence is 15 residues long. Germline V gives CDR1 LGHNT, CDR2 FRNRAP. V was clipped by 5 bases and J by 6 bases, with 19 bases between them. CDR3 nucleotide sequence: TGTGCTAGTGGTGACGAAACTACGGGGTTCCCTGAAGCTTTCTTT. It yields the protein CASGDETTGFPEAFF. The full variable domain, rest sourced from reference TRBV12-5 and TRBJ1-1, is DARVTQTPRHKVTEMGQEVTMRCQPILGHNTVFWYRQTMMQGLELLAYFRNRAPLDDSGMPKDRFSAEMPDATLATLKIQPSEPRDSAVYFCASGDETTGFPEAFFGQGTRLTVV.